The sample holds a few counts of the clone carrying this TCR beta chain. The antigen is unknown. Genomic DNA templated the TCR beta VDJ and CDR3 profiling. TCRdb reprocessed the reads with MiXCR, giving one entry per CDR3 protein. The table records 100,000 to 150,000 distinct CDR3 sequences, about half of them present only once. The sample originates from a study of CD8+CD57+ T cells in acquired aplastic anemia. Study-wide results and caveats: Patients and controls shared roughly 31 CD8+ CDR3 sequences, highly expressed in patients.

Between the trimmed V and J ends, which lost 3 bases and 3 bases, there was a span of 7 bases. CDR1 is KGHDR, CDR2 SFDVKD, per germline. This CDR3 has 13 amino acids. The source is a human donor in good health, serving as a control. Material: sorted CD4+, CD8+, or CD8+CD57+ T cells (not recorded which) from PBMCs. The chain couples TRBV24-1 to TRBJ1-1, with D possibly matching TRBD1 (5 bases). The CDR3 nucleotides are TGTGCCACCAGTGATCCGGGACACACTGAAGCTTTCTTT. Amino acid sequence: CATSDPGHTEAFF.